These T cell receptor beta chains were read from a single sample in a study of neoadjuvant anti-PD-1 for oral cavity cancer. Only in-frame clones appear in the TCRdb table, and some are missing; sequencing was by immunoSEQ multiplex PCR. In the table there are approximately 15,000 clones, around 72% of which are singletons. This material consisted of PBMCs, taken before nivolumab (anti-PD-1) treatment. The receptors here all came from a person aged 40 to 85 with oral cavity squamous cell carcinoma. The CDR3 runs from the conserved cysteine through the conserved F or W. D genes are given only for firm matches. Some rows mark clone size as missing; the rest say once, few, many or name a class of expanded clone.

D gene,J gene,V gene,clone size,CDR3 protein,CDR3 DNA
TRBD1,TRBJ2-5,TRBV5-1,few,CASGQGGETQYF,TGCGCCAGTGGACAGGGGGGAGAGACCCAGTACTTC
.,TRBJ2-3,TRBV14,.,CASSHQHTDTQYF,TGTGCCAGCAGCCACCAGCACACAGATACGCAGTATTTT
.,TRBJ1-2,TRBV5-1,.,CASSLARYGYTF,TGCGCCAGCAGCTTGGCCCGCTATGGCTACACCTTC
.,TRBJ1-3,TRBV2,.,CASSEVGLLPNSGNTIYF,TGTGCCAGCAGTGAAGTTGGGCTACTTCCCAACTCTGGAAACACCATATATTTT
.,TRBJ2-7,TRBV7-9,.,CASSLGTASIWEQYF,TGTGCCAGCAGCTTAGGGACAGCTAGTATATGGGAGCAGTACTTC
.,TRBJ1-2,TRBV5-1,.,CASSASGGGYYGYTF,TGCGCCAGCAGCGCAAGTGGGGGTGGATACTATGGCTACACCTTC
TRBD1,TRBJ1-1,TRBV10-3,.,CAISESGTGNTEAFF,TGTGCCATCAGTGAGTCCGGGACAGGGAACACTGAAGCTTTCTTT
TRBD1,TRBJ2-1,TRBV11-1,.,CASSSDRGAYNEQFF,TGTGCCAGCAGCTCGGACAGGGGCGCCTACAATGAGCAGTTCTTC
.,TRBJ1-4,TRBV7-8,.,CASSLGGREKLFF,TGTGCCAGCAGCTTAGGGGGTCGGGAAAAACTGTTTTTT
.,TRBJ2-2,TRBV27,.,CASSSTRTANTGELFF,TGTGCCAGCAGTTCTACCCGGACAGCGAACACCGGGGAGCTGTTTTTT
.,TRBJ2-1,TRBV29-1,.,CSVEALNEQFF,TGCAGCGTTGAAGCGCTCAATGAGCAGTTCTTC
TRBD1,TRBJ1-1,TRBV5-4,few,CASRPDRANTEAFF,TGTGCCAGCAGACCGGACAGGGCGAACACTGAAGCTTTCTTT
TRBD1,TRBJ2-3,TRBV5-1,.,CASSLLGQETDTQYF,TGCGCCAGCAGCTTGTTGGGACAGGAGACAGATACGCAGTATTTT
.,TRBJ2-7,TRBV11-2,once,CASSIKIILEYEQYF,TGTGCCAGCAGCATAAAAATAATTCTAGAATACGAGCAGTACTTC
TRBD1,TRBJ2-5,TRBV6-1,.,CASMDRILETQYF,TGTGCCAGCATGGACAGGATACTAGAGACCCAGTACTTC
.,TRBJ2-7,TRBV6-1,few,CASSEAPAGSYEQYF,TGTGCCAGCAGTGAAGCTCCGGCTGGTTCCTACGAGCAGTACTTC
TRBD1,TRBJ1-5,TRBV28,.,CASSSTGGWGNQPQHF,TGTGCCAGCAGTTCTACAGGGGGCTGGGGCAATCAGCCCCAGCATTTT
.,TRBJ1-2,TRBV28,few,CASNPQGAGGYTF,TGTGCCAGCAATCCCCAGGGAGCGGGTGGCTACACCTTC
.,TRBJ2-7,TRBV7-9,.,CASSLDANPYEQYF,TGTGCCAGCAGCTTGGACGCGAACCCCTACGAGCAGTACTTC
.,TRBJ1-2,TRBV5-5,.,CASSLGGNYGYTF,TGTGCCAGCAGCTTGGGTGGAAACTATGGCTACACCTTC
.,TRBJ1-2,TRBV19,few,CASSILSRHNYGYTF,TGTGCCAGTAGTATTCTCAGCAGACATAACTATGGCTACACCTTC
.,TRBJ1-4,TRBV5-1,.,CASSRGRRPATNEKLFF,TGCGCCAGCAGTCGAGGGAGGAGGCCTGCAACTAATGAAAAACTGTTTTTT
.,TRBJ2-3,TRBV6-1,.,CATIGRGRADTQYF,TGTGCCACCATCGGGAGAGGGAGAGCGGATACGCAGTATTTT
.,TRBJ1-2,TRBV28,.,CASRSPGAREGYTF,TGTGCCAGCAGGAGCCCCGGGGCAAGGGAAGGCTACACCTTC
.,TRBJ1-2,TRBV6-5,.,CASSRDGRAYGYTF,TGTGCCAGCAGTCGCGACGGCAGGGCATATGGCTACACCTTC
TRBD1,TRBJ1-1,TRBV5-1,.,CASSPTGDEAFF,TGCGCCAGCAGCCCGACAGGGGATGAAGCTTTCTTT
.,TRBJ1-5,TRBV6-1,.,CASSGWAQHQPQHF,TGTGCCAGCAGTGGGTGGGCTCAACATCAGCCCCAGCATTTT
.,TRBJ1-2,TRBV5-1,.,CASSLLFGGGGNTF,TGCGCCAGCAGCTTGCTCTTCGGGGGCGGTGGAAACACCTTC
TRBD1,TRBJ1-2,TRBV6-5,.,CASSRTGTGYGYTF,TGTGCCAGCAGTAGAACCGGGACAGGTTATGGCTACACCTTC
.,TRBJ1-2,TRBV4-1,.,CASSQRGVGDGYTF,TGCGCCAGCAGCCAAAGGGGGGTCGGGGATGGCTACACCTTC
TRBD2,TRBJ2-3,TRBV2,.,CASPGTSGSTDTQYF,TGTGCCAGCCCGGGGACTAGCGGATCCACAGATACGCAGTATTTT
.,TRBJ1-4,TRBV27,.,CASSLRPNEKLFF,TGTGCCAGCAGTCTCAGACCCAATGAAAAACTGTTTTTT
.,TRBJ2-7,TRBV5-1,once,CASSLEGIGGVYEQYF,TGCGCCAGCAGCTTGGAGGGAATCGGGGGAGTCTACGAGCAGTACTTC
TRBD2,TRBJ2-1,TRBV30,.,CAWTFWTSGAGGGEQFF,TGTGCCTGGACCTTTTGGACTAGCGGGGCCGGGGGTGGTGAGCAGTTCTTC
.,TRBJ2-1,TRBV28,.,CASRSLAPNEQFF,TGTGCCAGCAGGTCCTTAGCCCCCAATGAGCAGTTCTTC
TRBD2,TRBJ2-1,TRBV7-2,few,CASSVRTSGYNEQFF,TGTGCCAGCAGCGTCCGGACTAGCGGGTACAATGAGCAGTTCTTC
TRBD1,TRBJ2-5,TRBV5-1,.,CASHEGGGETQYF,TGCGCATCCCACGAAGGGGGCGGTGAGACCCAGTACTTC
.,TRBJ1-6,TRBV9,.,CASSDRGSYNSPLHF,TGTGCCAGCAGCGACCGGGGGTCCTATAATTCACCCCTCCACTTT
TRBD1,TRBJ2-2,TRBV11-2,.,CASRTWGQGHNTGELFF,TGTGCCAGCAGGACCTGGGGACAGGGGCATAACACCGGGGAGCTGTTTTTT
TRBD2,TRBJ2-1,TRBV5-4,once,CASSSLLQAYKRGKGEQFF,TGTGCCAGCAGTTCCCTCCTACAGGCTTACAAGCGGGGGAAGGGTGAGCAGTTCTTC
TRBD1,TRBJ1-2,TRBV7-2,few,CASSAGQVNYGYTF,TGTGCCAGCAGCGCGGGACAGGTGAACTATGGCTACACCTTC
.,TRBJ2-3,TRBV1,.,CTSSQERTSGTDTQYF,TGCACCAGCAGCCAAGAAAGAACTAGCGGCACAGATACGCAGTATTTT
.,TRBJ2-5,TRBV11-2,.,CASSSIPLTETQYF,TGTGCCAGCAGTTCGATCCCGCTAACGGAGACCCAGTACTTC
.,TRBJ2-7,TRBV5-1,.,CASSAEYEQYF,TGCGCCAGCAGCGCGGAGTACGAGCAGTACTTC
TRBD1,TRBJ1-5,TRBV4-1,.,CASSQGGGLNQPQHF,TGCGCCAGCAGCCAAGGAGGGGGCTTAAATCAGCCCCAGCATTTT
TRBD2,TRBJ2-7,TRBV18,.,CASSPGLAVPSYEQYF,TGTGCCAGCTCACCGGGACTAGCCGTACCCTCCTACGAGCAGTACTTC
.,TRBJ2-3,TRBV7-3,.,CASSQAGRAGDTQYF,TGTGCCAGCAGCCAGGCGGGACGGGCCGGAGATACGCAGTATTTT
TRBD2,TRBJ2-3,TRBV30,.,CAWSVPTSGSTDTQYF,TGTGCCTGGAGTGTCCCGACTAGCGGGAGCACAGATACGCAGTATTTT
.,TRBJ2-3,TRBV7-3,once,CASSLRPRFTDTQYF,TGTGCCAGCAGCTTACGCCCGAGATTCACAGATACGCAGTATTTT
.,TRBJ1-1,TRBV15,few,CATSRGLLGTEAFF,TGTGCCACCAGCAGAGGCCTACTTGGCACTGAAGCTTTCTTT
TRBD1,TRBJ1-6,TRBV4-2,few,CASSQVISTGASYNSPLHF,TGTGCCAGCAGCCAAGTTATTAGCACAGGGGCGTCCTATAATTCACCCCTCCACTTT
.,TRBJ2-1,TRBV9,.,CASSGSVRGSGDEQFF,TGTGCCAGCAGCGGGAGCGTCAGGGGCAGTGGCGATGAGCAGTTCTTC
TRBD1,TRBJ1-2,TRBV15,few,CATSRALTGIEDYGYTF,TGTGCCACCAGCAGAGCCTTGACAGGGATCGAGGACTATGGCTACACCTTC
.,TRBJ2-7,TRBV7-3,.,CARLEQYF,TGTGCCCGGCTGGAGCAGTACTTC